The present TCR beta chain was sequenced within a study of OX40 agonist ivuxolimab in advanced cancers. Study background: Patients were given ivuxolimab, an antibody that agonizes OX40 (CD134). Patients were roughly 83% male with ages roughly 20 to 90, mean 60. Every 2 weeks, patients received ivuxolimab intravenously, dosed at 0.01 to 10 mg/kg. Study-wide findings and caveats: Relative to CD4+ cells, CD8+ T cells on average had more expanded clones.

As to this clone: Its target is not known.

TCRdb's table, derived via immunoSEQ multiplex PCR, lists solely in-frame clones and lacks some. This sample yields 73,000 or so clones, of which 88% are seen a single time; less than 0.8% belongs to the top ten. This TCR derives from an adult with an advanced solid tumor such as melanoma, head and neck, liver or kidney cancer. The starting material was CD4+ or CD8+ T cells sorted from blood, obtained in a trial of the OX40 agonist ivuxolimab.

As DNA, the CDR3 is TGTGCCTGGGAACCCGGGACAAAACAAGAGACCCAGTACTTC. This translates into CAWEPGTKQETQYF. V is TRBV30 and J is TRBJ2-5; D might be TRBD1 (6 bases). The CDR3 runs 14 residues. Trimming took 5 bases from V and 2 from J, leaving 15 bases between them. CDR1 and CDR2 from the germline V gene are GTSNPN and SVGIG (reference sequence).